This TCR beta chain was documented in a study of PD-1 blockade in classical Hodgkin lymphoma. Relapse after autologous stem cell transplantation occurred in every patient, and brentuximab vedotin exposure varied. Trimming pared 0 bases from V and 0 bases from J, leaving 11 bases between. CDR1 SGHRS and CDR2 YFSETQ come from the germline V gene. CDR3 length: 16 residues. Study results and caveats: Complete responders showed a baseline diversity that resembled the diversity of newly diagnosed patients.

Profiled with immunoSEQ multiplex PCR; TCRdb holds only in-frame clones, not every one. The sample has just over 14,000 clones; around 83% are singletons. As concerns this clone: The antigen remains undetermined.

This clonotype was obtained from a human donor with classical Hodgkin lymphoma. The gene calls are TRBV5-1 and TRBJ2-3; D tentatively fits TRBD1 or TRBD2 (5 bases each). The source material was peripheral blood mononuclear cells (PBMCs), sampled before the second cycle of nivolumab. CDR3 sequence: CASSLGGRLSTDTQYF. CDR3 DNA sequence: TGCGCCAGCAGCTTGGGGGGACGCCTTAGCACAGATACGCAGTATTTT.